One T cell receptor (beta chain) is described in this entry. These data originate in a study of patients and donors after allogeneic stem cell transplantation. TCRdb re-called the RT-PCR reads through MiXCR, storing one row per CDR3 protein. The repertoire consists of over 150,000 distinct CDR3 sequences, with roughly 30% occurring once and the leading ten covering approximately 3%. The CDR3 extends over 16 amino acids. CDR1 is KGHSH and CDR2 is LQKENI in the germline V gene. Trimming cost V 1 base and J 5 bases; bases outside gene matches: 9. The sequence came from a human donor who was either an allogeneic HSCT recipient or a stem cell or donor lymphocyte infusion donor (not recorded which). It is not recorded whose cells these are; they may come from a transplant donor. Input material: blood, either unsorted or a sorted T cell fraction (not recorded which). The rearrangement joins TRBV18 to TRBJ2-5; TRBD2 aligns across 8 bases. This chain's CDR3 is CASSPRSSGSGETQYF. The CDR3 DNA reads TGTGCCAGCTCACCACGATCGAGCGGGAGTGGGGAGACCCAGTACTTC.